This TCR beta chain is drawn from a study of T-cell reconstitution after alpha-beta-depleted transplantation in children. CDR1 DFQATT and CDR2 SNEGSKA come from the germline V gene (reference sequence). The CDR3 length is 12 residues. The V and J ends lost 1 base and 5 bases respectively, with 7 bases between them. A word on this clonotype: Its antigen remains unknown.

Points from the study as a whole: Diversity and T-cell counts at one year after transplant derived mostly from new T cells. Recipient T cells and thymic progenitors that survived gave rise to the high TCRbeta diversity observed at day 60 in some patients. Expanded graft clones, several hundred of them, were reportedly the source of alpha-beta T cells about two months after transplant.

Unique molecular identifiers were incorporated during preparation of the TCRbeta library. TCRdb processed the PCR reads anew with MiXCR; each CDR3 protein has one entry. The table has approximately 250,000 distinct CDR3 sequences, roughly 26% seen once. The material was PBMCs, obtained before TCRalphabeta/CD19-depleted stem cell transplant. The rearrangement uses TRBV20-1 and TRBJ2-3; D is unresolved. The receptor's source is a girl aged 2-10 years with Fanconi anemia, due to receive a stem cell transplant. The CDR3 loop is CSARAARDTQYF. CDR3 coding DNA: TGCAGTGCTAGAGCCGCAAGAGATACGCAGTATTTT.